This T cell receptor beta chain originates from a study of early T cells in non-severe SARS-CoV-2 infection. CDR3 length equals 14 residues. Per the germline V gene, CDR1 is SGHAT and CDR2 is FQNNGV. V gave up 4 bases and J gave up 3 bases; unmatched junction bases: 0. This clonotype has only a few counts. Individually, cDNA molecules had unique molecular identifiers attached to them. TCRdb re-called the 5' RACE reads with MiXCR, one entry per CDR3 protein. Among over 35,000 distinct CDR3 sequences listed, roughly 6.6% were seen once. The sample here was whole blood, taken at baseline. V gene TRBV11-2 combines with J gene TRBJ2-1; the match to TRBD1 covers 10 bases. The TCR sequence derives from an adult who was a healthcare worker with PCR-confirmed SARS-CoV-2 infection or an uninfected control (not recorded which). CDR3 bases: TGTGCCAGCAGCTGGGACAGGGGCTACAATGAGCAGTTCTTC. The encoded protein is CASSWDRGYNEQFF.